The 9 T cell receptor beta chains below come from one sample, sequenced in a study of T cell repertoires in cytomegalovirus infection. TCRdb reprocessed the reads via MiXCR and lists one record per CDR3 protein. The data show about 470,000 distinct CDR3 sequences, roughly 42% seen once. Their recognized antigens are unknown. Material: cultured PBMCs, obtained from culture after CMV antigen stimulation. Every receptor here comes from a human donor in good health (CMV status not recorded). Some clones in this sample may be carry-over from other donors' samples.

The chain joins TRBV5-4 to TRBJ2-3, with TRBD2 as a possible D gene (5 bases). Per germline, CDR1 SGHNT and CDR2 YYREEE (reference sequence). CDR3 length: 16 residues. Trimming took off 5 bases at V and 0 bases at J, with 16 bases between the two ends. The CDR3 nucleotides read TGTGCCAGCAGTGCGGAATGGGAGCGTAGCACAGATACGCAGTATTTT. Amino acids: CASSAEWERSTDTQYF.

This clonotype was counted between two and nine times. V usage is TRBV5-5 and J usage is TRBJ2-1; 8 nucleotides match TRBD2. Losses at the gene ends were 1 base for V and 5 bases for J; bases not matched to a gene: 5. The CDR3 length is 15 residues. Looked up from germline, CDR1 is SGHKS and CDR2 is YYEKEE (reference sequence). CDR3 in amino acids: CASSLQAGGNNEQFF. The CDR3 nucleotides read TGTGCCAGCAGCTTGCAGGCGGGAGGTAACAATGAGCAGTTCTTC.

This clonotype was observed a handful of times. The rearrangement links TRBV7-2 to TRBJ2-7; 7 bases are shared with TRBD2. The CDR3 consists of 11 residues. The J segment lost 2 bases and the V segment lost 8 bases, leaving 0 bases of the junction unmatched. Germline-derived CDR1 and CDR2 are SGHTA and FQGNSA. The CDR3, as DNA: TGTGCCAGCCGGGGGGCCTACGAGCAGTACTTC. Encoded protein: CASRGAYEQYF.

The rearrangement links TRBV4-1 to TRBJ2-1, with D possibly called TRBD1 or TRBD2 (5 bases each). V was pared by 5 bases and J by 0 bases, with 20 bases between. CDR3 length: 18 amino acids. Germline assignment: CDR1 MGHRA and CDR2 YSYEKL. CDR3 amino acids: CASSDRTGTANSYNEQFF. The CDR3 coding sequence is TGCGCCAGCAGCGACCGGACTGGGACGGCCAACTCCTACAATGAGCAGTTCTTC.

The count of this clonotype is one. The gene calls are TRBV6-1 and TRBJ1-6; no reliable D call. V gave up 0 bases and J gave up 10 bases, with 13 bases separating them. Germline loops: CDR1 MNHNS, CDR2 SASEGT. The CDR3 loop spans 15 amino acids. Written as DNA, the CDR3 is TGTGCCAGCAGTGAAGCGAGGACCCTGTCCTCACCCCTCCACTTT. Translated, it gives CASSEARTLSSPLHF.

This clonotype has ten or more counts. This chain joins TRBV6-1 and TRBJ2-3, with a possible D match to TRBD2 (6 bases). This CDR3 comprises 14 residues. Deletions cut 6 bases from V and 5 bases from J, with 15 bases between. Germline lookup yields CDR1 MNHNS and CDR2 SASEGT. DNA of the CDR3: TGTGCCAGCAGCTTAGCGGAGTGGGGAGATACGCAGTATTTT. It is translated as CASSLAEWGDTQYF.

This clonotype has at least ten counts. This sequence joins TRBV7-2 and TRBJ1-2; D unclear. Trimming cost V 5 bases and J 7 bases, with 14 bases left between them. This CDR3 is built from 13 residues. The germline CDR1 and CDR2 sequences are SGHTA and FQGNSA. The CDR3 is CASSPESDGGYTF. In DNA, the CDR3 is TGTGCCAGCAGCCCCGAATCGGACGGTGGCTACACCTTC.

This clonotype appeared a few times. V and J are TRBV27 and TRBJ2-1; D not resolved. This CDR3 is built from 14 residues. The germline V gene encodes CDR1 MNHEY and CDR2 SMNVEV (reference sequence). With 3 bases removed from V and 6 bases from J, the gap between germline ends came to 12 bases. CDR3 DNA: TGTGCCAGCAGTTTCTCCCGGACCGGCAATGAGCAGTTCTTC. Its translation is CASSFSRTGNEQFF.

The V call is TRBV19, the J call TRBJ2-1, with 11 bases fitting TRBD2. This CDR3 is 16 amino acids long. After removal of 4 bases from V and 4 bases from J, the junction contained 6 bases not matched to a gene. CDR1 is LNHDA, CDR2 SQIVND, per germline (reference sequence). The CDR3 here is CASSRTGTSGYNEQFF. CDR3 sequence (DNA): TGTGCCAGTAGTAGAACCGGGACTAGCGGATACAATGAGCAGTTCTTC.